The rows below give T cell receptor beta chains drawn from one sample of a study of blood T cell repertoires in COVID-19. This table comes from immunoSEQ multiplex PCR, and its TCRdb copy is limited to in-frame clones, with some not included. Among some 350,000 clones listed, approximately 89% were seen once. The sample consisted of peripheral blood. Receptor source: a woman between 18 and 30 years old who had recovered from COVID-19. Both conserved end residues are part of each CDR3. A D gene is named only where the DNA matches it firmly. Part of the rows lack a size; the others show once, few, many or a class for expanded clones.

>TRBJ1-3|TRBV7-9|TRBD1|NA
CASRDRGSGNTIYF
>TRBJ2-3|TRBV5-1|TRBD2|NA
CASSSPLDGRETDTQYF
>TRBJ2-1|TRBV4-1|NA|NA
CASSQDSRFEQFF
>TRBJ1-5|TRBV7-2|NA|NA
CASTLGGPQHF
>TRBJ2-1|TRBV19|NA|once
CASSHHHYRLTSSYNEQFF
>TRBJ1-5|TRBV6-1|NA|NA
CASSEGGHNQPQHF
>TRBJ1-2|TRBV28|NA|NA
CASSPTGFYGYTF
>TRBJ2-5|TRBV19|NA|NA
CASSMAGSELETQYF
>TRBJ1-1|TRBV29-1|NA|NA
CSAEAGENTEAFF
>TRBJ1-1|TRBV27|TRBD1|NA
CASRDRLNTEAFF
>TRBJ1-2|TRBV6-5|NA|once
CASSYEGGVNYGYTF
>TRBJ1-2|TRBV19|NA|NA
CASSTGDYGYTF
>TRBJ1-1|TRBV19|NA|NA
CASNSKFGGRRGGTEAFF
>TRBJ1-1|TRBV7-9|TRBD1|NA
CASSFLTGGNTEAFF
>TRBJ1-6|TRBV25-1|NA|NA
CASSDPKQGGRSPLHF
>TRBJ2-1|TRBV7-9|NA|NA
CASSPEAGKEQFF
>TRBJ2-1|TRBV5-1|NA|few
CASSLAEAGAEFF
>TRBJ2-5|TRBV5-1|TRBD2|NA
CASSSIAGMGETQYF
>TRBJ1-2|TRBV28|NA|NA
CASSLGPDSYGYTF
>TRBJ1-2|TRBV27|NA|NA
CASSLLGGEGGYTF
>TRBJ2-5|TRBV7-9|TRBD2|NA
CASSTGLAGGWETQYF
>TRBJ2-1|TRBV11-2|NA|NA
CASAWGYGSSYNEQFF
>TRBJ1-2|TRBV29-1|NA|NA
CSVERRSNYGYTF
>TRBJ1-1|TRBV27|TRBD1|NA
CASSSRTGRRTEAFF
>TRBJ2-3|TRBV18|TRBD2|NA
CASSPWTSGRTDTQYF
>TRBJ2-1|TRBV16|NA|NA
CASSQLAGSYNEQFF
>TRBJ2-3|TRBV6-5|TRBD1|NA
CASIPGQGSADTQYF
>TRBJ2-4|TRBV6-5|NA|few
CASSSFTTGVRGQYF
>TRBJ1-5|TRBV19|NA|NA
CASSIVQGDQPQHF
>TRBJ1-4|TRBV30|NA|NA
CAWSPGWGSIDTNEKLFF
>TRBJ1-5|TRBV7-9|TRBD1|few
CASSSGTGGYQPQHF
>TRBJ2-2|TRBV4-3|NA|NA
CASSQDLLAYRTGELFF
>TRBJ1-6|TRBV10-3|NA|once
CAITGEANSPLHF